The clone carrying this TCR beta chain showed up just a few times. What it binds is not known. This sample also contains other DNA sequences that code for the same CDR3. The sample comes from a study of beta chain features in type 1 diabetes. Study in general: Sorted cells from all samples, numbering some 99,000,000, were examined. Findings and limits, study-wide: All four CD4+ subsets of Type 1 diabetes patients contained TCRB CDR3s that were moderately but significantly shorter.

Investigators reverse transcribed all isolated RNA, so they sequenced expressed TCRB transcripts. Regulatory, naive and central memory T cell samples averaged approximately 3.8 million reads. Sequencing was performed with immunoSEQ multiplex PCR; in TCRdb, only in-frame clones are kept and a portion is missing. The sample contains hundreds of thousands of clones, approximately 8% of which appear only once. Sorting gave populations that all exceeded 95% purity. The V segment lost 3 bases and the J segment 3 bases; nucleotides outside the gene matches: 1. Germline V lookup: CDR1 LNHDA, CDR2 SQIVND (reference sequence). This CDR3 contains 14 residues.

The sequence was collected from a woman between 18 and 29 years old in good health. V gene TRBV19 combines with J gene TRBJ2-2; 7 bases align to TRBD2. The sequencing sample was made of central memory CD4+ T cells from blood. Here the CDR3 reads CASSMGRDTGELFF. The CDR3 DNA reads TGTGCCAGTAGTATGGGGAGGGACACCGGGGAGCTGTTTTTT.